Many counts were recorded for the clone carrying this T cell receptor beta chain. The target antigen is unknown. The ends were cut back, 6 bases at V and 4 bases at J, with 14 bases in the middle. The germline CDR1 and CDR2 sequences are MNHEY and SVGAGI. The CDR3 covers 14 residues. These data come from a study of molecular identifiers for immune sequencing clone quantification. The study, taken as a whole, reports: Clones above 20 RNA copies held over 97% of effector molecules, under 1% in naive cells.

Previously described methods and listed TCR primers were employed for the bulk TCR libraries. TCRdb analysed the PCR reads with MiXCR anew, one entry per CDR3 protein. The sample contains approximately 590,000 distinct CDR3 sequences, roughly 25% of which appear only once. Naive CD8 libraries used about 20,000 to 1,100,000 sorted cells and 10%, 30% or 50% RNA. The V call is TRBV6-5, the J call TRBJ2-3, with D possibly TRBD2 on 5 matching bases. Specimen: naive CD8+ T cells from blood, with Jurkat cell RNA spiked in. Subset of the sample: FACS-sorted CD8+CD4-CCR7+CD45RA+ naive T cells. The clonotype comes from a human donor in good health. Some libraries in this study had Jurkat cell RNA spiked in. CDR3 nucleotides: TGTGCCAGCAGCCCGCTCGGACTGTCAGATACGCAGTATTTT. Protein: CASSPLGLSDTQYF.